Included here is one T cell receptor (beta chain) sequence, with context. The germline V gene encodes CDR1 SNHLY and CDR2 FYNNEI. The V end was cut by 4 bases, the J end by 7 bases, with 11 bases between. CDR3 length equals 13 residues. The protocol was immunoSEQ multiplex PCR, while the TCRdb copy is restricted to in-frame clones and leaves out a portion. The sample contains approximately 81,000 clones, 94% of which appear only once. The data derive from a study of control samples from healthy donors and cancer patients. V gene TRBV2 combines with J gene TRBJ1-5; D possibly corresponds to TRBD1 (5 bases). The receptor's source is a young woman in good health. Sequenced: blood. The CDR3 is CASSGTGRQPQHF. As DNA, the CDR3 is TGTGCCAGCAGTGGAACAGGTAGGCAGCCCCAGCATTTT.